Reported below is one T cell receptor (beta chain). Survey-level immunoSEQ sequencing profiled the TCR beta repertoire. Repertoires were generated with immunoSEQ multiplex PCR, while TCRdb's copy carries only in-frame clones and drops some. The top ten clones hold roughly 4.6% of a sample with approximately 70,000 clones, 90% to 95% of them seen once. CDR3 length: 16 residues. The V gene's germline CDR1 is MNHNY and CDR2 SVGAGI (reference sequence). V was pared by 4 bases and J by 4 bases, with 8 bases of the junction left unmatched. The gene calls are TRBV6-6 and TRBJ1-1; the match to TRBD1 covers 11 bases. The specimen sequenced was PBMCs. The receptor was isolated from a man in his forties with rheumatoid arthritis. CDR3 loop: CASSLSGGTGGTEAFF. CDR3 nucleotides: TGTGCCAGCAGTTTATCCGGGGGGACAGGGGGCACTGAAGCTTTCTTT.